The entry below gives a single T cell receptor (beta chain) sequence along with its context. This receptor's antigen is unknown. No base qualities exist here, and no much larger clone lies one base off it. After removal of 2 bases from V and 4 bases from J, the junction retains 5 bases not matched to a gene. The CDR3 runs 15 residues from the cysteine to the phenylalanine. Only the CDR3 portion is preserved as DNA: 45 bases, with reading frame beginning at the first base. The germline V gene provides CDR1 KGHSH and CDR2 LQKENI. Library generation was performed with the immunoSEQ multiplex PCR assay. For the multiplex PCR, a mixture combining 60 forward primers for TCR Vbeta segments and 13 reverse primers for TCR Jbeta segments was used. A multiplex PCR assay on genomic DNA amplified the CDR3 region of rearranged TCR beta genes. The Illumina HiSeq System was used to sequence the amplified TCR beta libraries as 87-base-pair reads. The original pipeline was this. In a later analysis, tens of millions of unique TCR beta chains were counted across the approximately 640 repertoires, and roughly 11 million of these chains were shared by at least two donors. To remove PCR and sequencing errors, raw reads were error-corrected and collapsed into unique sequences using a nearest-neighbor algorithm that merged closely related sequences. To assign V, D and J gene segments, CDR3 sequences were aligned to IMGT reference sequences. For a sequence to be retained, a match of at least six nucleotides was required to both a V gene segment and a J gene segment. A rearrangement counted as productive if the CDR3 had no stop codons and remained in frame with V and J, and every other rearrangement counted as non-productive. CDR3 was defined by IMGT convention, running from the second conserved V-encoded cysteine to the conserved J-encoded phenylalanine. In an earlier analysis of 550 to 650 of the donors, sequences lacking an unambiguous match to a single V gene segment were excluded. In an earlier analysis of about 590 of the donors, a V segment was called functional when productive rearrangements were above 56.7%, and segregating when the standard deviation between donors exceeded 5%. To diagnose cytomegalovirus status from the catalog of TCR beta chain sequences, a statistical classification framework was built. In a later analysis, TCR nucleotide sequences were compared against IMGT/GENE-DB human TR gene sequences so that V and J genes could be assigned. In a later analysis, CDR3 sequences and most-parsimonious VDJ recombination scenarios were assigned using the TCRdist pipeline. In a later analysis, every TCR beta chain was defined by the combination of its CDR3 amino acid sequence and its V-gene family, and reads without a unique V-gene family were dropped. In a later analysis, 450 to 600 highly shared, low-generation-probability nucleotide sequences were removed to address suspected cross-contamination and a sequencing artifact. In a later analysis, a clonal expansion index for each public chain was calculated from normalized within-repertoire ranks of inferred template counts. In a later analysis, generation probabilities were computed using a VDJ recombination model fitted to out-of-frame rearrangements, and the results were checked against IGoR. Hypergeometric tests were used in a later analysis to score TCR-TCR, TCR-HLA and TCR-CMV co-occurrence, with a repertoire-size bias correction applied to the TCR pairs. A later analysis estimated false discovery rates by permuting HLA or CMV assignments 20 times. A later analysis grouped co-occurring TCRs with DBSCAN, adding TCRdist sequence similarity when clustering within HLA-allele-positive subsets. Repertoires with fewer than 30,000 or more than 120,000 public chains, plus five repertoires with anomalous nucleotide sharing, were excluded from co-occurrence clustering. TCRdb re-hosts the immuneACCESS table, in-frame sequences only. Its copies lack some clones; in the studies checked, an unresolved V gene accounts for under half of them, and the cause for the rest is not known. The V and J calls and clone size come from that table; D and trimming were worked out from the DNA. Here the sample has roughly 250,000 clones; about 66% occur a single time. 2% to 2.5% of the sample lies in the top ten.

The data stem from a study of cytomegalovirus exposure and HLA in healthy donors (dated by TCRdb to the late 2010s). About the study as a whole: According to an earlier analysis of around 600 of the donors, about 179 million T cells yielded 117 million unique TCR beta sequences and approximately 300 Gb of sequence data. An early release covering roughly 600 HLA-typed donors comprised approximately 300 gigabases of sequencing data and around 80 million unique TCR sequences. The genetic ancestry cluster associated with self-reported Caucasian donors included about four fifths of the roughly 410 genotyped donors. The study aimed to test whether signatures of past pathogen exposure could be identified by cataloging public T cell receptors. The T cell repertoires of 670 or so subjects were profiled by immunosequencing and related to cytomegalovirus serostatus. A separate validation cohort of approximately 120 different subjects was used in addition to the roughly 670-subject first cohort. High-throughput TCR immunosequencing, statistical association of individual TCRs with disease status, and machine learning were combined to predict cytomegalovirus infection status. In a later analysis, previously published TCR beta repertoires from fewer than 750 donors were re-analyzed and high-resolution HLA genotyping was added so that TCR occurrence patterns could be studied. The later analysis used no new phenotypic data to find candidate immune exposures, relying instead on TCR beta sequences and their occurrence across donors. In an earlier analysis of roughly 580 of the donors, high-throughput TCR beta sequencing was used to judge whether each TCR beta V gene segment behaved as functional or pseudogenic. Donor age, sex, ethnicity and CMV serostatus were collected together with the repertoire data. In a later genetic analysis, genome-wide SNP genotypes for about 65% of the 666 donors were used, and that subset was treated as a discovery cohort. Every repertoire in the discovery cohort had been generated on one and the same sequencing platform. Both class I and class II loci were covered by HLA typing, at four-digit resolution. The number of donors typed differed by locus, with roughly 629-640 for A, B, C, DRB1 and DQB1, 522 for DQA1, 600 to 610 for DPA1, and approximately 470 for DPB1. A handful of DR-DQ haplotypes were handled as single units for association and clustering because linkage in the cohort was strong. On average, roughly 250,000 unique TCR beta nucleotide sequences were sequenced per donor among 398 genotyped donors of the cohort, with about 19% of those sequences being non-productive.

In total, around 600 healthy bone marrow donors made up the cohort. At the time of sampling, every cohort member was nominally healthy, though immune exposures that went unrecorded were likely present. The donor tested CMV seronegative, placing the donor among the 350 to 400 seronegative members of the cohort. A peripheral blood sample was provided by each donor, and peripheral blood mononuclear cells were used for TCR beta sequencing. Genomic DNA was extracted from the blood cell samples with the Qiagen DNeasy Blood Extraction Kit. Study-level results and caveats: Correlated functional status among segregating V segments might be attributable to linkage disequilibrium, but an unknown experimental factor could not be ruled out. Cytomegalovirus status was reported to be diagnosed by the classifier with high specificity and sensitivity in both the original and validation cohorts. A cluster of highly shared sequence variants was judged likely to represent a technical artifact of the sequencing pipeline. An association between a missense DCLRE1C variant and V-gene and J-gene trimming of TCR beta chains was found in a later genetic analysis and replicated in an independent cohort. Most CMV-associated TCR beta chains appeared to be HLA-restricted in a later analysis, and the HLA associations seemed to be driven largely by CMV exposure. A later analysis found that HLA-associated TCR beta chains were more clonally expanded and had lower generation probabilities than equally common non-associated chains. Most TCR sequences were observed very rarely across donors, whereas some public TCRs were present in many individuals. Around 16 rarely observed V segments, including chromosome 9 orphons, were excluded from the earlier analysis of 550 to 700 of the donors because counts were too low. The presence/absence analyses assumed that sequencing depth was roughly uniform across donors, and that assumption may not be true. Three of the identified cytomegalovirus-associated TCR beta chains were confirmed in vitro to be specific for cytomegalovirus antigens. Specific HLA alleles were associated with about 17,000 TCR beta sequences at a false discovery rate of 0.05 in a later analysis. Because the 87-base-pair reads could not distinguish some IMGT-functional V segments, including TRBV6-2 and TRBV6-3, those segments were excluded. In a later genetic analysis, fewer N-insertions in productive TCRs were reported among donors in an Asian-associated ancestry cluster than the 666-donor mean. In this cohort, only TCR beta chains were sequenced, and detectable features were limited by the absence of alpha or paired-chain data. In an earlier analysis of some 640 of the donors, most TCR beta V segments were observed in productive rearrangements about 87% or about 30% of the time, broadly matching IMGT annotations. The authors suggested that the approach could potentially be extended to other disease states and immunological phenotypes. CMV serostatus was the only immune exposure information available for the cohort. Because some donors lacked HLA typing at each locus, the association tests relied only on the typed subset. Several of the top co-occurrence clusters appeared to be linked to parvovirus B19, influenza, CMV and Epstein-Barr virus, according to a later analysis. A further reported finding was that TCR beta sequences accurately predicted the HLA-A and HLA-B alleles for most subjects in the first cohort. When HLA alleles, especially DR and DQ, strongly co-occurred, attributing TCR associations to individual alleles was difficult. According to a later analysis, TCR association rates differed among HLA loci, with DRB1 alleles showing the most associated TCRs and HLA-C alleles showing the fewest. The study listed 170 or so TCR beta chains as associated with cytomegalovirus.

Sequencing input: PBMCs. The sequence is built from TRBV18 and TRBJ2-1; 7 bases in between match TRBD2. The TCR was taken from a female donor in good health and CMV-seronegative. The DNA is TGTGCCAGCTCACCAAGCCGGGAGGCTTACAATGAGCAGTTCTTC. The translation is CASSPSREAYNEQFF.